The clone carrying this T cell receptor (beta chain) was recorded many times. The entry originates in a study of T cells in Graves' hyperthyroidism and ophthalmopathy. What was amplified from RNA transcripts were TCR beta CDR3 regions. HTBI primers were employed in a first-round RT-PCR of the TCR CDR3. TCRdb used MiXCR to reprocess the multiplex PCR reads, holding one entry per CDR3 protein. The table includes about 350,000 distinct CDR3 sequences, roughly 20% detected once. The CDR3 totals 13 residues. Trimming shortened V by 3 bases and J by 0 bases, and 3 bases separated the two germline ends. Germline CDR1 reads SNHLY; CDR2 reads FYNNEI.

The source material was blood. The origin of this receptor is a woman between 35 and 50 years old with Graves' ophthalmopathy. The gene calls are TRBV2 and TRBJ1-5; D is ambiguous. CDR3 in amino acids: CASSDDSNQPQHF. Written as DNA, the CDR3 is TGTGCCAGCAGTGACGATAGCAATCAGCCCCAGCATTTT.